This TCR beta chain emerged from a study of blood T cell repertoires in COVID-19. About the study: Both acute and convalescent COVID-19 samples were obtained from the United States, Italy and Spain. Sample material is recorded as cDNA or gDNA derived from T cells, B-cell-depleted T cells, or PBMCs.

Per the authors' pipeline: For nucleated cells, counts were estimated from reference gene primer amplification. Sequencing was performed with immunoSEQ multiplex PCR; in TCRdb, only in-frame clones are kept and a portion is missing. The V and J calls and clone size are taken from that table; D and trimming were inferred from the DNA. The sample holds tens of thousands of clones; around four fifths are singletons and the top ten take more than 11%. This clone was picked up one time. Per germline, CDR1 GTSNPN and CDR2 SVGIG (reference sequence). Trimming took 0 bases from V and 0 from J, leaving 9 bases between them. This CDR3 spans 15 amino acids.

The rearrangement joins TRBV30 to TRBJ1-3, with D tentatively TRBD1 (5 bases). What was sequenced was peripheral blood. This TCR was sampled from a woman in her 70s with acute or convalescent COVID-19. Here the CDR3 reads CAWSVLRASGNTIYF. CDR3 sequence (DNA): TGTGCCTGGAGTGTACTCAGGGCCTCTGGAAACACCATATATTTT. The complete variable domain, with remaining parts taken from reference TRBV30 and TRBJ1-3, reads SQTIHQWPATLVQPVGSPLSLECTVEGTSNPNLYWYRQAAGRGLQLLFYSVGIGQISSEVPQNLSASRPQDRQFILSSKKLLLSDSGFYLCAWSVLRASGNTIYFGEGSWLTVV.